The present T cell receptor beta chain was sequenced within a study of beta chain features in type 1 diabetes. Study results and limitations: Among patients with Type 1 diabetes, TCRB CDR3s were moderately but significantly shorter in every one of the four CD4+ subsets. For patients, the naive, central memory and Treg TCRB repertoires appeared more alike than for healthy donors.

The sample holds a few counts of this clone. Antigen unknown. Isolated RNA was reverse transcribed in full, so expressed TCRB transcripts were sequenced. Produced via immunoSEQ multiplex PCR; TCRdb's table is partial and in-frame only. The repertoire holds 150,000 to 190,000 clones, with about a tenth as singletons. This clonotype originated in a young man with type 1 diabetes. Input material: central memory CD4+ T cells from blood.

The DNA for the CDR3 is TGTGCCAGCAGCTCGGGGTCGTCCGGGGAGCTGTTTTTT. Its translation is CASSSGSSGELFF. This chain links TRBV4-2 with TRBJ2-2; D is perhaps TRBD2 (5 bases). The CDR3 has 13 residues. Germline assignment: CDR1 LGHNA and CDR2 YNFKEQ. V shed 5 bases and J shed 6 bases, with 10 bases lying between them.